The T cell receptor (beta chain) described here comes from a study of PD-L1 blockade in urothelial cancer. Overall study context: The year 2014 saw patients start atezolizumab, 1,200 mg intravenously every 3 weeks.

The table came from immunoSEQ multiplex PCR; TCRdb's copy has only in-frame clones and leaves some out. Among 45,000 to 60,000 clones listed, roughly four fifths were seen once. Time point of the sample: pretreatment peripheral blood. Locally advanced or metastatic urothelial carcinoma was diagnosed in the patients. Germline CDR1 and CDR2: SGHAT and FQNNGV. This CDR3 spans 15 amino acids. V shed 2 bases and J shed 2 bases, with 11 bases lying between them. Here the sequenced sample was PBMCs, taken around atezolizumab (anti-PD-L1) treatment. The rearrangement links TRBV11-2 to TRBJ2-3, with D perhaps TRBD2 (7 bases). The TCR comes from a man aged 50 or older with urothelial cancer. CDR3 sequence reads: CASSLLGGPTDTQYF. CDR3 in DNA: TGTGCCAGCAGCTTATTGGGGGGGCCCACAGATACGCAGTATTTT.